Shown below are 5 T cell receptor beta chains from a single sample sequenced in a study of cytomegalovirus exposure and HLA in healthy donors. The primer mix had 60 Vbeta and 13 Jbeta primers. Assay used: immunoSEQ multiplex PCR; TCRdb lists only in-frame clones, some missing. The sample holds some 200,000 clones; 70% are singletons and the top ten take 2.6%. The sequencing input was PBMCs. Receptors originate from a man between 40 and 49 years old in good health and CMV-seropositive.

The rearrangement joins TRBV7-8 to TRBJ2-3, with 11 bases matching TRBD2. The CDR3 extends over 14 amino acids. Germline assignment: CDR1 SGHVS and CDR2 FQNEAQ. V trimming: 4 bases; J trimming: 8 bases; junction bases outside the gene matches: 5. The CDR3 loop is CASSSGTSGVTQYF. CDR3 DNA: TGTGCCAGCAGCTCAGGGACTAGCGGCGTTACGCAGTATTTT.

This clone was seen more than once but under ten times. This rearrangement joins TRBV11-2 to TRBJ2-7; D is unclear. This CDR3 contains 13 residues. The germline CDR1 and CDR2 sequences are SGHAT and FQNNGV. With 2 bases removed from V and 5 bases from J, the gap between germline ends came to 10 bases. The CDR3 DNA is TGTGCCAGCAGCTTACCTGGTGGCCACGAGCAGTACTTC. Amino acid sequence: CASSLPGGHEQYF.

The chain links TRBV5-5 to TRBJ1-5; no reliable D call. Trimming removed 3 bases from V and 4 bases from J, with 11 bases in between. The germline gives CDR1 SGHKS, CDR2 YYEKEE (reference sequence). The CDR3 totals 14 residues. The CDR3, as DNA: TGTGCCAGCAGCTCCCTCGGGATAAATCAGCCCCAGCATTTT. It yields the protein CASSSLGINQPQHF.

The chain employs TRBV7-9 and TRBJ2-5; D perhaps matches TRBD2 (5 bases). With 5 bases removed from V and 5 bases from J, the gap between germline ends came to 21 bases. Germline values: CDR1 SEHNR, CDR2 FQNEAQ (reference sequence). This CDR3 has 16 residues. The CDR3 reads CASSPTFGKRMETQYF. CDR3 DNA: TGTGCCAGCAGCCCCACCTTCGGGAAACGGATGGAGACCCAGTACTTC.

This clone has only one observation. The rearrangement uses TRBV4-2 and TRBJ2-1, with D maybe TRBD2 (7 bases). Trimming took 1 base from V and 6 from J, leaving 16 bases between them. This CDR3 is 16 amino acids long. The germline V gene encodes CDR1 LGHNA and CDR2 YNFKEQ. The CDR3 spells CASSQAPGEGPNEQFF. In nucleotides, the CDR3 is TGTGCCAGCAGCCAAGCTCCAGGGGAGGGACCCAATGAGCAGTTCTTC.